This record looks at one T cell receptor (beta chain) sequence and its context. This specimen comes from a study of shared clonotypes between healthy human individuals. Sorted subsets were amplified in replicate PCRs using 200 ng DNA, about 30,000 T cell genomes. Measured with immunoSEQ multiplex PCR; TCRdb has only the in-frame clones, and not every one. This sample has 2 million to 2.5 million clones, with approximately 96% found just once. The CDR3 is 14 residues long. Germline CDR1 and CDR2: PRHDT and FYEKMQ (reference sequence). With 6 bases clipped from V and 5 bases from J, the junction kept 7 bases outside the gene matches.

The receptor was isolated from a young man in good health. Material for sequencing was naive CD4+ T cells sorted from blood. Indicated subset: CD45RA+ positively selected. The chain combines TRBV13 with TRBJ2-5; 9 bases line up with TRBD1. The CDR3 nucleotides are TGTGCCAGCAGTCTCGACAGGGGGTTTGAGACCCAGTACTTC. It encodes CASSLDRGFETQYF.